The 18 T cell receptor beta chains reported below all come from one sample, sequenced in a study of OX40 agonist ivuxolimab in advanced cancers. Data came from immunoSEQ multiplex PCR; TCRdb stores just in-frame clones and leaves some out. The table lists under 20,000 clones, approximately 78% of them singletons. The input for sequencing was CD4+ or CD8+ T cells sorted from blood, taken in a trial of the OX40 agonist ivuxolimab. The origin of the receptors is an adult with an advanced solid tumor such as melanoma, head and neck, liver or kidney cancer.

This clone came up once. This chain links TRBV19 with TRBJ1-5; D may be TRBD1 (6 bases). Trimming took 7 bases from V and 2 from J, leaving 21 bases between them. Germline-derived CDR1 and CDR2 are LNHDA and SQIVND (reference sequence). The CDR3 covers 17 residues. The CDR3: CASKKMEQGMGNQPQHF. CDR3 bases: TGTGCCAGTAAAAAGATGGAGCAGGGGATGGGCAATCAGCCCCAGCATTTT.

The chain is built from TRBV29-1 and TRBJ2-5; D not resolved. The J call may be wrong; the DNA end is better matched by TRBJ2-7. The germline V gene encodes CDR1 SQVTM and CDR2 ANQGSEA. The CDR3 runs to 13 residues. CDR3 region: CSVTRVDGHEQYF. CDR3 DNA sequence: TGCAGCGTTACTCGGGTCGACGGGCACGAGCAGTACTTC.

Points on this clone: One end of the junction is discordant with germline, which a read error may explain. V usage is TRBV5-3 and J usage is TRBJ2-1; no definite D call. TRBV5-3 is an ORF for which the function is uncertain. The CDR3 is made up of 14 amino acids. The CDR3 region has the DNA TGTGCCAGCAGCTTAGGCAGGCGTGGTGATGAGCAGTTCTTC. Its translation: CASSLGRRGDEQFF.

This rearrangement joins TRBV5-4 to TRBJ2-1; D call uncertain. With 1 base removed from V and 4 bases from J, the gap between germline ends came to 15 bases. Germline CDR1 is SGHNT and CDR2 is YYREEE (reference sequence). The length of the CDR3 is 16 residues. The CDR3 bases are TGTGCCAGCAGCTTGATTGGCAGAAAACCTTACAATGAGCAGTTCTTC. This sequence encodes CASSLIGRKPYNEQFF.

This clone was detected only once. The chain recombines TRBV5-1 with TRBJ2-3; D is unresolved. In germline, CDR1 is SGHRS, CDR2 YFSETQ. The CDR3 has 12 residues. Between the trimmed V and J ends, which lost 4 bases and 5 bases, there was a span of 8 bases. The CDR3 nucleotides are TGCGCCAGCAGCCCAAGTTTAGATACGCAGTATTTT. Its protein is CASSPSLDTQYF.

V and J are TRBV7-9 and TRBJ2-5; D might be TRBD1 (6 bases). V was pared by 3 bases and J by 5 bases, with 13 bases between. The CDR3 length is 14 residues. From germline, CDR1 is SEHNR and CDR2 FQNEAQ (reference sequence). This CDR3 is CASSFLTGSETQYF. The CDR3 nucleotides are TGTGCCAGCAGCTTTCTGACAGGAAGCGAGACCCAGTACTTC. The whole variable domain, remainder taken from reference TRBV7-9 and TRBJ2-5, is DTGVSQNPRHKITKRGQNVTFRCDPISEHNRLYWYRQTLGQGPEFLTYFQNEAQLEKSRLLSDRFSAERPKGSFSTLEIQRTEQGDSAMYLCASSFLTGSETQYFGPGTRLLVL.

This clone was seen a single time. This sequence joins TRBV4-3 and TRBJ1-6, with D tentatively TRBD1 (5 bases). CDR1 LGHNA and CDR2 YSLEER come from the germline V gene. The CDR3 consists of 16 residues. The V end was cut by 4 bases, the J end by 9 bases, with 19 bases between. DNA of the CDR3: TGCGCCAGCAGCCTTTGGCGAGGAGCTAGGGGTTCACCCCTCCACTTT. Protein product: CASSLWRGARGSPLHF.

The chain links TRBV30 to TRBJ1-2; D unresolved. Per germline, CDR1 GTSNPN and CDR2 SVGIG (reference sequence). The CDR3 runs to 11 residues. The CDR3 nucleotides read TGTTCGGTAAAGGGAAACTATGGCTACACCTTC. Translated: CSVKGNYGYTF.

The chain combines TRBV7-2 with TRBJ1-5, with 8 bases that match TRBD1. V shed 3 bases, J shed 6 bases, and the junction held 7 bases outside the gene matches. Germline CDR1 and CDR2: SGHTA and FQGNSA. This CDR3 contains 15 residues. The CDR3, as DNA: TGTGCCAGCAGCTTCGGACAGGGACCCACTCAGCCCCAGCATTTT. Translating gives CASSFGQGPTQPQHF.

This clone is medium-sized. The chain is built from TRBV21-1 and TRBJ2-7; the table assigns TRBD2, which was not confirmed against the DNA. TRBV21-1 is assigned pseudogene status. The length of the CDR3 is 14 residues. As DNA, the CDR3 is TGTGCCAGCAGCAAGGGAGGGGCATCCTACGAGCAGTACTTC. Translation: CASSKGGASYEQYF.

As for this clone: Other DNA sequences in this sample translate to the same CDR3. The CDR3 nucleotides read TGCGCCAGCAGCCAAGAACCAGCGGGGGGCACAGATACGCAGTATTTT. Translation: CASSQEPAGGTDTQYF. This chain links TRBV4-1 with TRBJ2-3, with 8 bases identical to TRBD2. From germline, CDR1 is MGHRA and CDR2 YSYEKL. The V gene end was trimmed by 0 bases and the J gene end by 1 base; junction bases not matched to a gene: 3. The CDR3 covers 16 residues.

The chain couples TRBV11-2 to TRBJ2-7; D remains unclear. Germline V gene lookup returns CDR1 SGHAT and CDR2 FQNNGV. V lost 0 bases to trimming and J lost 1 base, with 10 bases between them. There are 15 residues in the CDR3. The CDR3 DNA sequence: TGTGCCAGCAGCTTAGACCGGACCCCTTCCTACGAGCAGTACTTC. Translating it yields CASSLDRTPSYEQYF.

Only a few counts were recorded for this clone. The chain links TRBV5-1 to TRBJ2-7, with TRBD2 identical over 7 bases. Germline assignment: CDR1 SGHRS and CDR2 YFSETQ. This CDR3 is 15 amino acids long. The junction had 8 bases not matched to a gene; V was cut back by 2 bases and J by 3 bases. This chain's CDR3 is CASSLTSDYGYEQYF. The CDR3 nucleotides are TGCGCCAGCAGCTTAACTAGCGACTACGGCTACGAGCAGTACTTC.

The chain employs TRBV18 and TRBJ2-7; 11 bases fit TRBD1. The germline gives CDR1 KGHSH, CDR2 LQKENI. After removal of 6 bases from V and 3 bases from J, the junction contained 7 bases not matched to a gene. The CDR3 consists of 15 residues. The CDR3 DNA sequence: TGTGCCAGCTCCCCCACCGGGACAGGGGGCTACGAGCAGTACTTC. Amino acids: CASSPTGTGGYEQYF.

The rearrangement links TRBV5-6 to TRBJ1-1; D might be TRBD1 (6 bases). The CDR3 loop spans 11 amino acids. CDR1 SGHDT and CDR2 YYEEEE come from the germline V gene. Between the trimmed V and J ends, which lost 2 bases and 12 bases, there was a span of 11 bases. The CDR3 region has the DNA TGTGCCAGCAGCTTCGGGGGCGTGCCTTTCTTT. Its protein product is CASSFGGVPFF.

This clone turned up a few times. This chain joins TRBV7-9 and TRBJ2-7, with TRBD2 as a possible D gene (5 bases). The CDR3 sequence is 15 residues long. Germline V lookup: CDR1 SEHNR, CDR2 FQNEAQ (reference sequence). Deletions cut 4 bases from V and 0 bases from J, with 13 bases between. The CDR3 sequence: CASSYPEGSSYEQYF. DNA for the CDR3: TGTGCCAGCAGCTACCCCGAGGGCTCCTCCTACGAGCAGTACTTC.

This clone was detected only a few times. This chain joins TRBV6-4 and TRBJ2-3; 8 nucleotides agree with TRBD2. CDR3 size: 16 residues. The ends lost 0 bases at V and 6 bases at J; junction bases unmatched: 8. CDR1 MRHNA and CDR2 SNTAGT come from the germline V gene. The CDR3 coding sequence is TGTGCCAGCAGTGACTCGGACGGGGGGGCCCCTGATACGCAGTATTTT. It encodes CASSDSDGGAPDTQYF.

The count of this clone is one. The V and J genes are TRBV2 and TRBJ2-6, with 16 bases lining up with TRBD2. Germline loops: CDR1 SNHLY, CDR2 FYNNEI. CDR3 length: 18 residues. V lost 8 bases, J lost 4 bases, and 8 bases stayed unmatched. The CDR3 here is CASRGLAGGPGGANVLTF. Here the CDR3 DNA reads TGTGCCAGCCGGGGACTAGCGGGAGGGCCAGGGGGGGCCAACGTCCTGACTTTC.